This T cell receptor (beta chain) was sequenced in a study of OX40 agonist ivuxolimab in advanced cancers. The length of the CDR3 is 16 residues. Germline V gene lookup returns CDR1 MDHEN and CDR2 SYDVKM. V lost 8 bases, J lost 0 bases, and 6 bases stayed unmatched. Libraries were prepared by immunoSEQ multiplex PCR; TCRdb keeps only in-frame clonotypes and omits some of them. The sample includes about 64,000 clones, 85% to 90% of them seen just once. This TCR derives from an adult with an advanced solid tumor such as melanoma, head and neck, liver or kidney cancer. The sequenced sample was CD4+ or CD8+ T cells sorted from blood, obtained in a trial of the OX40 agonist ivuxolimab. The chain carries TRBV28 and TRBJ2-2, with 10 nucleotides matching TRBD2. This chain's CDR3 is CASLSLAGANTGELFF. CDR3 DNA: TGTGCCAGCCTATCCCTAGCGGGGGCGAACACCGGGGAGCTGTTTTTT.